This TCR beta chain was retrieved from a study of somatic mutations in T cells in chronic GVHD (TCRdb year 2020). Genomic DNA was isolated and then used for TCRbeta deep sequencing. TCRbeta CDR3 sequencing and initial data processing were performed as a commercial service with the immunoSEQ assay. In the source study's methods: Reads were demultiplexed, adapter and primer sequences removed, similar clones merged by frequency-ratio clustering, and V, D, J genes annotated with IMGT. Held by TCRdb, this immuneACCESS table contains in-frame sequences only and omits some clones. Under half of the omission traces to an unresolved V gene where checked; the cause of the rest is unknown. V, J and clone size were drawn from that table, and D and trimming were deduced from the DNA. Across this sample there are about 13,000 clones, with 78% seen only once. Approximately 30% of the sample comes from the top ten.

Sorting staining used anti-CD3, anti-CD4, anti-CD8 and a Vbeta20 antibody from the IOTest Beta Mark kit on a FACSAria III, with purity above 97%. Peripheral blood was collected in sodium heparin tubes, and mononuclear cells were isolated by Ficoll-Paque PLUS density gradient centrifugation. CD4+ Vbeta20+, CD4+ Vbeta20-, and CD8+ T cell fractions were FACS-sorted before TCRbeta deep sequencing. The germline V gene (reference sequence) sets CDR1 to LNHNV and CDR2 to YYDKDF. Including cysteine and phenylalanine, the CDR3 has 15 amino acids. The read is trimmed to its CDR3 DNA, 45 bases read in frame from base 1. V drops 0 bases and J drops 6 bases, leaving 11 bases in between. The table lists this clone with a count of one. No cognate antigen has been identified for it. No base quality information exists; no much larger clone differs at one position.

The sequence joins TRBV15 to TRBJ1-4; no D gene is confidently identified. The clonotype originates from a male patient between 45 and 60 years old with chronic graft-versus-host disease. In patients who had a transplant, some T cells may come from the graft donor. Source material: Vbeta20-negative CD4+ T cells from blood. The cell subset or site label here, explained by the study, means: CD4+ T cells sorted as TCR Vbeta20 negative by flow cytometry. The nucleotides are TGTGCCACCAGCAGAGAACGTGCGGGATATGAAAAACTGTTTTTT. Its protein is CATSRERAGYEKLFF.